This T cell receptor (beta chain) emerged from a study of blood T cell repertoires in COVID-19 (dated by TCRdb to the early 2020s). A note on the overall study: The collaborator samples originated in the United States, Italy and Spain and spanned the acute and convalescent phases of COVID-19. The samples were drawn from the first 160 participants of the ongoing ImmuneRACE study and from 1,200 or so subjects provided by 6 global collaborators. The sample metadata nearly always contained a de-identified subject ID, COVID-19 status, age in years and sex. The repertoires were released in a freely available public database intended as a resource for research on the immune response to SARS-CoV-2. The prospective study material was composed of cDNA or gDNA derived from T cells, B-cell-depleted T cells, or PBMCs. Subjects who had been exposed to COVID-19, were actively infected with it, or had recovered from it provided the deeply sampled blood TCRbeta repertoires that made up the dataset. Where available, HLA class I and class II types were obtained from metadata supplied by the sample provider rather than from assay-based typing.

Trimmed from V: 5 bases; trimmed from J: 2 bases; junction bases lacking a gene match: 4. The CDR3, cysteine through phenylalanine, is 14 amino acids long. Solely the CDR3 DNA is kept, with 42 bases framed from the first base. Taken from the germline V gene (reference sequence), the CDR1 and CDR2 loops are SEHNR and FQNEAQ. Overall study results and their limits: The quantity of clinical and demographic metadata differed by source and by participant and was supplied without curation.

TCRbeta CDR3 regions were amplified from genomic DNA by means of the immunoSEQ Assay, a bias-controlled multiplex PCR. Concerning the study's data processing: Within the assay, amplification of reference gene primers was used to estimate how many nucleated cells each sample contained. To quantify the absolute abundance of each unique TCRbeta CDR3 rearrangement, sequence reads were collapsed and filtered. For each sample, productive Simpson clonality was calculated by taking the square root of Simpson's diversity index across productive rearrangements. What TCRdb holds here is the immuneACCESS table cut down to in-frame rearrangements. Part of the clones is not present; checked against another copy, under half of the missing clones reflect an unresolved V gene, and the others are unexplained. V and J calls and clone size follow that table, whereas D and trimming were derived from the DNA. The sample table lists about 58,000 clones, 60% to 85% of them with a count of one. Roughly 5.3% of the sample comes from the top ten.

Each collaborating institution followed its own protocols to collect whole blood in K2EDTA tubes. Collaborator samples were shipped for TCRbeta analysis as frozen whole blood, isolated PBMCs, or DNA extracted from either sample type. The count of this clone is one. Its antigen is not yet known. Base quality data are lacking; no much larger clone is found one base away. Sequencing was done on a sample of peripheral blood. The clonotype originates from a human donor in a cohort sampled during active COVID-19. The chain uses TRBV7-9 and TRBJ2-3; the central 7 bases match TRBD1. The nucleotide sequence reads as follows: TGTGCCAGCAGCCCGGGACAGTTCACAGATACGCAGTATTTT. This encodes CASSPGQFTDTQYF. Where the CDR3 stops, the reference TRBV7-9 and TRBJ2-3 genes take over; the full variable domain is DTGVSQNPRHKITKRGQNVTFRCDPISEHNRLYWYRQTLGQGPEFLTYFQNEAQLEKSRLLSDRFSAERPKGSFSTLEIQRTEQGDSAMYLCASSPGQFTDTQYFGPGTRLTVL.